The table lists the clone carrying this TCR beta chain with a few counts. Its antigen is as yet unknown. TCRdb independently ran MiXCR on the RT-PCR reads; one entry per CDR3 protein. The sample carries 450,000 to 700,000 distinct CDR3 sequences, 13% to 15% recorded once. This sample was included in a study of response to subunit inactivated influenza vaccine. Regarding the study as a whole: The authors suggested that few new T cells are recruited per seasonal influenza vaccination.

The sequence derives from a man over 45 who received an inactivated influenza vaccine. Material: PBMCs from blood, obtained roughly 13 days after vaccination.

CDR3: CSARGGQHSYEQYF. DNA of the CDR3: TGCAGTGCTAGAGGTGGGCAGCACTCCTACGAGCAGTACTTC. The chain recombines TRBV20-1 with TRBJ2-7; D unresolved. V was clipped by 1 base and J by 0 bases, with 10 bases between them. The CDR3 contains 14 residues. Looked up from germline, CDR1 is DFQATT and CDR2 is SNEGSKA (reference sequence).